Listed here is a single T cell receptor beta chain. RNA totalling roughly 0.5 to 1 ug underwent reverse transcription with random hexamers. Amplification of TCR beta CDR3 was carried out by immunoSEQ multiplex PCR, which covered 54 Vbeta and 13 Jbeta segments. TCRdb processed the immunoSEQ multiplex PCR reads anew with MiXCR; each CDR3 protein has one entry. Of about 180,000 distinct CDR3 sequences in the sample, more than 90% were seen once. This record belongs to a study of CD8 T cells in Susac syndrome. This CDR3 has 16 amino acids. V lost 5 bases to trimming and J lost 2 bases; unmatched junction nucleotides: 7. TCR beta was sequenced from blood CD8+ and CD4+ T cells.

This sequence joins TRBV12-3 or TRBV12-4 and TRBJ2-3; the match to TRBD2 covers 10 bases. The sequence came from a human donor with multiple sclerosis. The sequencing input was CD4+ T cells from PBMCs. CDR3 protein: CASSRRTSGSTDTQYF. CDR3 nucleotides: TGTGCCAGCAGTCGCAGGACTAGCGGCTCCACAGATACGCAGTATTTT.